This paragraph reports one TCR beta chain. Its antigen specificity is not known. The record originates from a study of T cells expressing NK-cell markers (TCRdb year 2020). In terms of the full investigation: In sorted CD3+CD56+NKG2C+, CD3+CD56+NKG2C- and CD3+CD56-NKG2C+ T-cell subsets from roughly 8 donors, TCR beta-chain repertoires were profiled. Seven of the eight sequenced donors were HCMV-seropositive and one was HCMV-seronegative. The study sequenced eight donors, all healthy volunteers chosen at random: three men and five women. Illumina HiSeq 2000/2500, MiSeq or NextSeq was used to sequence libraries as 2 x 150 bp reads.

Sequencing took place on an Illumina HiSeq 2000. 5'RACE template switching, by which a universal primer site and unique molecular identifiers were added, was used to make TCR beta cDNA libraries. Priming for cDNA synthesis came from the TCR beta constant segment, and two successive PCR amplification steps followed. Turning to the authors' computational methods: MIGEC was used to demultiplex reads and group the reads by UMI, and MiTCR was used to assemble and quantify clonotypes. To exclude erroneous sequences, only TCR cDNA sequences supported by at least two reads were retained. The tcR package was used for downstream repertoire analysis, and clonotypes were matched between fractions using CDR3 nucleotide sequence together with V segment. VDJmatch was used to annotate antigen specificity against VDJdb, with one amino acid substitution in CDR3 allowed. After reprocessing by TCRdb, each CDR3 protein sequence is one entry, and no DNA is given. For this entry, the V and J calls and clone size follow TCRdb and not the study's own pipeline. For this sample, the table gives 250,000 to 300,000 distinct CDR3 sequences. The ten most abundant clones make up about 0.39% of the sample.

To determine HCMV serostatus, a commercial ELISA kit was used to detect HCMV-specific IgG in serum. Ficoll density gradient centrifugation was used to isolate peripheral blood mononuclear cells from blood. Sequences SEHNR (CDR1) and FQNEAQ (CDR2) are obtained from the germline V gene (reference sequence). Inclusive of the bounding cysteine and phenylalanine, the CDR3 is 14 residues long. The record lacks a DNA sequence. The investigation overall reported the following: Whether the expanded NKG2C-expressing T cell clones were specific for HCMV antigens remained unclear. Those dominant clonotypes were again the most abundant among CD3+CD56-NKG2C+ cells in a handful of donors, at about 25-65%. For about 6 donors, the dominant CD3+CD56+NKG2C+ clonotypes were among the top 10 CD8+ clonotypes and accounted for about 1.0-7.0% of CD8+ T cells.

Sequenced sample: blood T cells: a sorted CD56 or NKG2C T cell subset, CD4+ or CD8+ T cells, or bulk PBMC T cells (not recorded which). The TCR was taken from a man between 18 and 35 years old in good health. Donor details come from another sample of the same person, matched by shared clones. The chain uses TRBV7-9 and TRBJ2-7; the TCRdb call, TRBD1, lacks DNA for checking. The CDR3 protein is CASSTRQGANEQYF.